This paragraph covers one TCR beta chain sequence. Its antigen is still unknown. Described treatment: about 20 received Ad26.COV2.S at low or high dose, single or two shots; several received placebo; per-sample allocation not given. Material that was analyzed had been drawn on day 63 after the first vaccine or placebo injection. This CDR3 has 15 residues. With 3 bases clipped from V and 3 bases from J, the junction kept 7 bases outside the gene matches. The germline CDR1 and CDR2 sequences are SGHVS and FQNEAQ. TCRdb's table, derived via immunoSEQ multiplex PCR, lists solely in-frame clones and lacks some. In the table there are hundreds of thousands of clones, about 93% of which are singletons. This entry is derived from a study of Ad26.COV2.S vaccination and SARS-CoV-2 variants. Across the whole study: COV1001, an Ad26.COV2.S trial, supplied this vaccine-arm donor. Once, or twice with 56 days between doses, Ad26.COV2.S was given intramuscularly.

Study-wide findings and caveats: Reported post-vaccination CD8+ and CD4+ T cell responses to spike showed substantial breadth.

Material: peripheral blood, obtained in a trial of Ad26.COV2.S vaccine versus placebo. The gene calls are TRBV7-8 and TRBJ1-1; 7 bases are a match to TRBD1. The receptor comes from a person aged 18-65 years who received the Ad26.COV2.S COVID-19 vaccine or a placebo. The CDR3: CASSFLAGGDTEAFF. The CDR3 nucleotides are TGTGCCAGCAGCTTCTTGGCAGGGGGTGACACTGAAGCTTTCTTT.